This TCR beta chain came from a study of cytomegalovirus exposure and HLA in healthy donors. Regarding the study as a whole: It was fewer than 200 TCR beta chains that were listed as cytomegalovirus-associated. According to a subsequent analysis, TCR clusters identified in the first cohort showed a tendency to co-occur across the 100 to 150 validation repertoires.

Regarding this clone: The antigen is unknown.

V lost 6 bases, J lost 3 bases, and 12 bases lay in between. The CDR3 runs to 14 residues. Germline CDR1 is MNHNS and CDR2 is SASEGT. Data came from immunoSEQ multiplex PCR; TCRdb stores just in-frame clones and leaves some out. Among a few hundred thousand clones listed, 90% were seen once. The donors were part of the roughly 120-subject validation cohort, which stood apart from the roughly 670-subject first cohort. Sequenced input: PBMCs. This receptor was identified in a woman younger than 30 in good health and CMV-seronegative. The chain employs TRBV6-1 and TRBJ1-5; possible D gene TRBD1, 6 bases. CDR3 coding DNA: TGTGCCAGCAGCCCAACAGGGTTCAATCAGCCCCAGCATTTT. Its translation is CASSPTGFNQPQHF.